This T cell receptor (beta chain) is from a study of spatial heterogeneity in lung cancer. The overall study: Across the raw uncorrected reads, a unique TCR and UMI combination was observed, on average, more than ten times.

Every individual TCR cDNA molecule carried its own unique molecular identifier, which allowed correction of PCR and sequencing errors. MiXCR, applied by TCRdb to the 5' RACE reads, yields one record per CDR3 protein. The sample yields about 26,000 distinct CDR3 sequences, 9.5% to 15% seen once. The sample's time point: sample taken at primary tumor resection. Unsorted samples of tumor, nontumor lung or frozen PBMC had their whole RNA sequenced. The cohort: about 79 early-stage, untreated non-small cell lung cancer patients. By share, this clonotype ranks as medium-sized. The CDR3 is 13 residues long. V was shortened by 2 bases and J by 7 bases, with 9 bases between the two germline ends.

This TCR came from a female donor with early-stage non-small cell lung cancer. The chain recombines TRBV12-3 or TRBV12-4 with TRBJ1-5; D not resolved. Sequencing was performed on PBMCs, taken at surgery. CDR3: CASSLSPPQPQHF. CDR3 DNA sequence: TGTGCCAGCAGTTTATCTCCCCCCCAGCCCCAGCATTTT.